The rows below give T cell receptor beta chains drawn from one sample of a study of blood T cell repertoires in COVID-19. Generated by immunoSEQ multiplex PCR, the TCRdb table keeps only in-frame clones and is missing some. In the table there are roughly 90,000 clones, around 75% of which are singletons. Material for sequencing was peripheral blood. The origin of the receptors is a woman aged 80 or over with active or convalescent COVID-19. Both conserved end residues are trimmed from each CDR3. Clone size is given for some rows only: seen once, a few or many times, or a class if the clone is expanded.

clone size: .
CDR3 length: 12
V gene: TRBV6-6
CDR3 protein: ASAWLVSTDTQY

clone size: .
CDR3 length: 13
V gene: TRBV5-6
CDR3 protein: ASSWTGTGDNEQF

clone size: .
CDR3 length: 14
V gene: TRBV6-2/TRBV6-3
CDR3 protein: ASSYDRSGSYNEQF

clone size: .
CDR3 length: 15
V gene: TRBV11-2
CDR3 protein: ASSLDRPSGSYNEQF

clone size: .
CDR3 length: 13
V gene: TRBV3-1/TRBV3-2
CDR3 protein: ASSQEPGGWNEQF

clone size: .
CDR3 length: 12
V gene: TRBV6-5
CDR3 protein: ATQAQPLNYGYT

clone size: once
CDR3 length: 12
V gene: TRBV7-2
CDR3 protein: ASSLYGPYNEQF

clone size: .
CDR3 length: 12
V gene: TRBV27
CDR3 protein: ASSSGGVVGEQY

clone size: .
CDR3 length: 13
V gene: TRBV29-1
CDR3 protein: SVDGPSGRTDTQY

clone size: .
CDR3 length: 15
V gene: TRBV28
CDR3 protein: ASSLSKGWTSSYEQY

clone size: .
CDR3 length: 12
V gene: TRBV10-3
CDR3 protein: AISGASGEETQY

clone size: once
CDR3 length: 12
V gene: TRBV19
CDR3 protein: ASSGLRSQETQY

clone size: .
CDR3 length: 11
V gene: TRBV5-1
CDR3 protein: ASSFGTGDGYT

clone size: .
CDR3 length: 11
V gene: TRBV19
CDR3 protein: ASRGRTTDTQY

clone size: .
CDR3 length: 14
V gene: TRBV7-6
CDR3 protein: ASSLGSQGSYNEQF

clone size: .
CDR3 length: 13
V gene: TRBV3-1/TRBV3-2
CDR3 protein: ASSQDTYMNTEAF

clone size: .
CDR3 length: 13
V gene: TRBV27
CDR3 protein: ASRERGTGGETQY

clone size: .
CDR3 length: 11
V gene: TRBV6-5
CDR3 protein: ATAPGQGYEQY

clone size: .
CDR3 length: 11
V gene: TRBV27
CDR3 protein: ASSLSGGPGYT

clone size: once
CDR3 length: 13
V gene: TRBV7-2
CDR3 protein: ASSIDRVGDQPQH

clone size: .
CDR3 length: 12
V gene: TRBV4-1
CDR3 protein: ASAQVGANQPQH

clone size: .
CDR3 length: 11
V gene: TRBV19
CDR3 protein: ASTPSGADTQY

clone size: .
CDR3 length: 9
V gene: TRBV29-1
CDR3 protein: SVRTKGEQY

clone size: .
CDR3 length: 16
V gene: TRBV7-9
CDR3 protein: ASSSQWGQGDLNNEQF

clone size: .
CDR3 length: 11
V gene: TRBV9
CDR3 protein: ASSVGREGGYT

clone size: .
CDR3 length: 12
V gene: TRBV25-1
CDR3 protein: ASAGTGESSPLH

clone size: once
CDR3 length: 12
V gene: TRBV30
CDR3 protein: ALFGRLMNTEAF

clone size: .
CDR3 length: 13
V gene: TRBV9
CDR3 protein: ASSAGQGEGNTIY

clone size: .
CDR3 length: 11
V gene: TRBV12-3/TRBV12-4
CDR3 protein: ASSSDGAYEQY

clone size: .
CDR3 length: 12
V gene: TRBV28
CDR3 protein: ASRTGGLTYEQY

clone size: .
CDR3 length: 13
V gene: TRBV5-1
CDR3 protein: ASSSGVPSTDTQY

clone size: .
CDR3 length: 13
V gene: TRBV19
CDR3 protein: ASSIQAQGADTQY